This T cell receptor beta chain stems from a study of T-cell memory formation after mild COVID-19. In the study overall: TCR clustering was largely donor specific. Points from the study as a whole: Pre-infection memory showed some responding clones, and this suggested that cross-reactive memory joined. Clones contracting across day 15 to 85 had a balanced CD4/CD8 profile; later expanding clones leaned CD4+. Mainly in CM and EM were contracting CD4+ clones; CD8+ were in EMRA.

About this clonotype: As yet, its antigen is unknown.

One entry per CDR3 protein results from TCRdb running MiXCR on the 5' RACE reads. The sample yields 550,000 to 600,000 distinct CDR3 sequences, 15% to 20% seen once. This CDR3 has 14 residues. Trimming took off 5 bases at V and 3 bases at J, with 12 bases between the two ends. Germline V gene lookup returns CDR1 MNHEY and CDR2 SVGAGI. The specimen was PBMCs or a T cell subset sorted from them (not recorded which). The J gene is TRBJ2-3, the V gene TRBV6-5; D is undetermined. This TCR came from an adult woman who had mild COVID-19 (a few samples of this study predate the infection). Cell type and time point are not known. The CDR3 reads CASSNDAETDTQYF. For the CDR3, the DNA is TGTGCCAGCAGTAACGACGCAGAAACAGATACGCAGTATTTT.